This T cell receptor beta chain appears in the sequencing data of a study of shared clonotypes between healthy human individuals. The V gene's germline CDR1 is LGHNA and CDR2 YNFKEQ. V lost 1 base to trimming and J lost 7 bases; unmatched junction nucleotides: 15. CDR3 length: 18 amino acids. Clones were read by immunoSEQ multiplex PCR, and TCRdb kept only the in-frame ones, dropping some. The sample has about 680,000 clones; 60% to 75% are singletons. Sequenced input: memory CD4+ T cells sorted from blood. Subset defined: CD45RA-negative fraction. This rearrangement joins TRBV4-2 to TRBJ2-2; TRBD2 agrees at 7 bases. The source of this sequence is a woman in her twenties or thirties in good health. CDR3 in DNA: TGTGCCAGCAGCCAAGTTTTGTCCGCTCGAGGGAGGGGCGGGGAGCTGTTTTTT. Its translation is CASSQVLSARGRGGELFF.